The clone carrying this T cell receptor (beta chain) is medium-sized. Its antigen is not identified. Other DNA variants within this sample encode the same CDR3. Recombinant SARS-CoV-2 spike or nucleoprotein, presented by autologous monocytes, stimulated the CFSE-labeled cells. This sample stems from a study of CD4 T cell repertoires in COVID-19. Study information: CFSE-low cells expanded 10 to 11 days with IL-2, then restimulated with other coronavirus spikes.

Study-wide results and limits: In SARS-CoV and/or HKU1 spike cultures, between roughly 6 and 25% of SARS-CoV-2 clonotypes reappeared.

Germline values: CDR1 SGHAT, CDR2 FQNNGV. V lost 1 base, J lost 5 bases, and 2 bases stayed unmatched. The CDR3 totals 15 residues. Only in-frame clones appear in the TCRdb table, and some are missing; sequencing was by immunoSEQ multiplex PCR. This table has approximately 650 clones, 6% to 9.5% appearing once. The chain carries TRBV11-2 and TRBJ2-3; 11 bases align to TRBD2. The receptor was isolated from a human donor who had COVID-19. The sample in question was circulating follicular helper CD4+ T cells, cultured in vitro, obtained after recovery from COVID-19. CDR3 loop: CASSLGLAGLDTQYF. DNA of the CDR3: TGTGCCAGCAGCTTAGGACTAGCGGGACTAGATACGCAGTATTTT. Based on the CDR3 plus reference TRBV11-2 and TRBJ2-3, the full variable domain is EAGVAQSPRYKIIEKRQSVAFWCNPISGHATLYWYQQILGQGPKLLIQFQNNGVVDDSQLPKDRFSAERLKGVDSTLKIQPAKLEDSAVYLCASSLGLAGLDTQYFGPGTRLTVL.